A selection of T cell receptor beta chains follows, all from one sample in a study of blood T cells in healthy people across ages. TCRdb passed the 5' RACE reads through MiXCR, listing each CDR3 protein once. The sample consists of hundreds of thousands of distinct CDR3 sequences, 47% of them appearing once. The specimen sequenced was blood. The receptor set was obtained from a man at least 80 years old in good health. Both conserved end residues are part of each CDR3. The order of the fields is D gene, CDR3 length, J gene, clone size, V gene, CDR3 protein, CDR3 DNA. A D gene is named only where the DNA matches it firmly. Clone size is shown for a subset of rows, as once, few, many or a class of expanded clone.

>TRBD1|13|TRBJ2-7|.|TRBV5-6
CASRGTGNGEQYF
TGTGCCAGCAGAGGGACAGGGAACGGCGAGCAGTACTTC
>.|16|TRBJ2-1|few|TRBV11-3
CASSVSPYGGYNEQFF
TGTGCCAGCAGCGTAAGTCCTTACGGGGGCTACAATGAGCAGTTCTTC
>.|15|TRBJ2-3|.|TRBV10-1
CASSSDPTRQDTQYF
TGCGCCAGCAGTTCGGACCCAACTCGCCAGGATACGCAGTATTTT
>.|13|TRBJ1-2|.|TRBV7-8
CASSLGRQYGYTF
TGTGCCAGCAGCTTAGGGCGCCAGTATGGCTACACCTTC
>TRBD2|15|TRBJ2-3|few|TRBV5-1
CASSLQAGPTDTQYF
TGCGCCAGCAGCTTGCAAGCGGGACCCACAGATACGCAGTATTTT
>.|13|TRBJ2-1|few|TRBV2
CASSGSGDNEQFF
TGTGCCAGCAGTGGTTCGGGGGACAATGAGCAGTTCTTC
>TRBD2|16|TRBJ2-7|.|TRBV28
CASSPIAGANSYEQYF
TGTGCCAGCAGTCCCATAGCGGGAGCCAACTCCTACGAGCAGTACTTC
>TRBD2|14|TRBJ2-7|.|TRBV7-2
CASSRTGLAFEQYF
TGTGCCAGCAGCCGAACGGGACTAGCGTTCGAGCAGTACTTC
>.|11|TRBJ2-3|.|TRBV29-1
CSVPSGDTQYF
TGCAGCGTTCCCAGTGGAGATACGCAGTATTTT
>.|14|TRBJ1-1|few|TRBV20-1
CSAREGAGVTEAFF
TGCAGTGCTAGAGAAGGTGCGGGGGTTACTGAAGCTTTCTTT
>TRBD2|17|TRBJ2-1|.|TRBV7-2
CASSLGWLAGGGNEQFF
TGTGCCAGCAGCTTAGGATGGCTAGCGGGAGGAGGCAATGAGCAGTTCTTC
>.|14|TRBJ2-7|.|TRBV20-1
CSAREVGVGNEQYF
TGCAGTGCTAGAGAAGTGGGAGTGGGAAACGAGCAGTACTTC
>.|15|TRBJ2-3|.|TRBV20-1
CSAIWTGGFTDTQYF
TGCAGTGCTATCTGGACAGGAGGGTTCACAGATACGCAGTATTTT
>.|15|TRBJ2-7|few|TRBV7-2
CASSLGSSEPYEQYF
TGTGCCAGCAGCTTAGGGTCGTCCGAGCCCTACGAGCAGTACTTC
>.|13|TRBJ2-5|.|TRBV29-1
CSVEHWYQETQYF
TGCAGCGTTGAACACTGGTACCAAGAGACCCAGTACTTC
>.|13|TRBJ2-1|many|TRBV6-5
CASSYSGQNEQFF
TGTGCCAGCAGTTACTCAGGTCAGAACGAGCAGTTCTTC
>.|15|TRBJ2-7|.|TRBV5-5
CASSLVGQGNYEQYF
TGTGCCAGCAGCTTGGTGGGGCAGGGAAACTACGAGCAGTACTTC
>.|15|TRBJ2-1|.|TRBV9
CASSPRPDPKETQFF
TGTGCCAGCAGCCCACGTCCGGATCCCAAAGAGACCCAGTTCTTC
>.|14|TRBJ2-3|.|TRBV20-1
CSARGSSRLDTQYF
TGCAGTGCTAGAGGGTCTAGTCGGCTAGATACGCAGTATTTT
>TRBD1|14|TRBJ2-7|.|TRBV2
CASYLGQGNYEQYF
TGTGCCAGCTACCTTGGACAGGGGAACTACGAGCAGTACTTC
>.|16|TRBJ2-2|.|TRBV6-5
CASSPRAGANTRELFF
TGTGCCAGCAGTCCCCGGGCAGGCGCAAACACCAGGGAGCTGTTTTTT
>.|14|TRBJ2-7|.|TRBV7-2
CASSLRHRAYEQYF
TGTGCCAGCAGCTTAAGGCACAGGGCTTACGAGCAGTACTTC
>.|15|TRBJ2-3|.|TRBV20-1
CSAREEGGVADTQYF
TGCAGTGCTAGAGAGGAAGGGGGAGTTGCAGATACGCAGTATTTT
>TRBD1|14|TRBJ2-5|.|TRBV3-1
CASSQTGIQETQYF
TGTGCCAGCAGCCAGACAGGGATCCAAGAGACCCAGTACTTC
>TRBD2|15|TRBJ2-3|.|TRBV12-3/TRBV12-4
CASSLGRAGADTQYF
TGTGCCAGCAGCCTGGGTCGAGCGGGGGCAGATACGCAGTATTTT
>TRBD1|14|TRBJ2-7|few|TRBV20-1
CSAPGQGPPGEQYF
TGCAGTGCTCCGGGACAGGGTCCACCGGGGGAGCAGTACTTC
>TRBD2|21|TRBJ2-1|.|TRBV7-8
CASSPSRLPGLAGGSYNEQFF
TGTGCCAGCAGCCCCTCTCGGCTACCGGGACTAGCGGGAGGATCCTACAATGAGCAGTTCTTC
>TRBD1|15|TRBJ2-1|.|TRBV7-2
CASSFRQTGQNIQFF
TGTGCCAGCAGCTTCCGCCAGACAGGGCAAAACATTCAGTTCTTC
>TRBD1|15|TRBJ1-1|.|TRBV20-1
CSAEPPGRGYPEAFF
TGCAGTGCTGAACCCCCCGGCAGGGGGTATCCTGAAGCTTTCTTT
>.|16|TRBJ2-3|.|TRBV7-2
CASSPGTLTSTDTQYF
TGTGCCAGCAGCCCGGGGACACTCACTAGCACAGATACGCAGTATTTT
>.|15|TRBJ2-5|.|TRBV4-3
CASSQVVAVGETQYF
TGCGCCAGCAGCCAAGTTGTAGCGGTAGGAGAGACCCAGTACTTC
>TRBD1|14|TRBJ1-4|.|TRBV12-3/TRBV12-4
CASSPGQVGEKLFF
TGTGCCAGCAGTCCCGGACAGGTCGGAGAAAAACTGTTTTTT
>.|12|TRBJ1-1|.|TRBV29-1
CSSRQLNTEAFF
TGCAGCTCCAGACAGTTGAACACTGAAGCTTTCTTT
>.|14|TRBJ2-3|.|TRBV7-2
CASRIDIRGDTQYF
TGTGCCAGCCGCATTGACATCAGAGGGGATACGCAGTATTTT
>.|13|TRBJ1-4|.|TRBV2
CASRGMGGGKLFF
TGTGCCAGCAGGGGGATGGGAGGGGGAAAACTGTTTTTT
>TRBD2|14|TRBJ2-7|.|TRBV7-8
CASSTSGSFYEQYF
TGTGCCAGCAGCACTAGCGGGAGCTTTTACGAGCAGTACTTC
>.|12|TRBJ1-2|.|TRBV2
CASGQENYGYTF
TGTGCCAGCGGACAAGAGAACTATGGCTACACCTTC
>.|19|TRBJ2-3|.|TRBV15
CATSRDLGSGPPSTDTQYF
TGTGCCACCAGCAGAGATCTGGGATCCGGGCCTCCTAGCACAGATACGCAGTATTTT
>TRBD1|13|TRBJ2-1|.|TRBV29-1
CSVGDRGYNEQFF
TGCAGCGTAGGGGACAGGGGCTACAATGAGCAGTTCTTC
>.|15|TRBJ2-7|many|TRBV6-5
CASSYSPWGDYEQYF
TGTGCCAGCAGTTACTCGCCCTGGGGCGACTACGAGCAGTACTTC
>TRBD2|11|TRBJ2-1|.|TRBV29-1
CSVGRGDEQFF
TGCAGCGTCGGGAGGGGCGATGAGCAGTTCTTC
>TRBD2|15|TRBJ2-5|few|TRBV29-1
CSVQTGTSHQETQYF
TGCAGCGTTCAGACCGGGACTAGCCACCAAGAGACCCAGTACTTC
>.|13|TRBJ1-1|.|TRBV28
CASSWEGRWGAFF
TGTGCCAGCAGTTGGGAGGGACGGTGGGGAGCTTTCTTT
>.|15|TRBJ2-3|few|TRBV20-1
CSARDGSRGADTQYF
TGCAGTGCTAGAGATGGGTCCAGGGGTGCAGATACGCAGTATTTT
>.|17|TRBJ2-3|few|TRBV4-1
CASSQAAVGGATDTQYF
TGCGCCAGCAGCCAAGCGGCAGTCGGCGGGGCCACAGATACGCAGTATTTT
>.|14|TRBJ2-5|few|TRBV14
CASSRDGPQETQYF
TGTGCCAGCAGCCGGGACGGTCCTCAAGAGACCCAGTACTTC
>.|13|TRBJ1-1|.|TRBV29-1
CSGTQGGNTEAFF
TGCAGCGGCACACAGGGAGGGAACACTGAAGCTTTCTTT
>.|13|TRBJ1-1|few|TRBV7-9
CASSRTDRHRSFF
TGTGCCAGCAGCCGAACGGACAGACATCGGTCTTTCTTT
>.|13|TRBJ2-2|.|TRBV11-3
CASSLPNTGELFF
TGTGCCAGCAGCCTTCCGAACACCGGGGAGCTGTTTTTT
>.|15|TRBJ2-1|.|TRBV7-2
CASSLAVRGSNEQFF
TGTGCCAGCAGCTTAGCGGTTAGAGGGTCCAATGAGCAGTTCTTC
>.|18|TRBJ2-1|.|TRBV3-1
CAGSQEGWGLAVDQRQFF
TGTGCCGGCAGCCAAGAGGGATGGGGGCTAGCGGTCGACCAACGGCAGTTCTTC
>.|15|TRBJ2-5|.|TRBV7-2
CASSSDRGGYETQYF
TGTGCCAGCAGCTCCGACAGGGGAGGGTACGAGACCCAGTACTTC
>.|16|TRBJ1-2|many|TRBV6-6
CASSRFVRGFNYGYTF
TGTGCCAGCAGTAGATTTGTCAGGGGTTTTAACTATGGCTACACCTTC
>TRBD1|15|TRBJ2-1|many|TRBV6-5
CASTTPGTGGHEQFF
TGTGCCAGCACCACGCCCGGGACAGGGGGCCATGAGCAGTTCTTC